This entry lists 20 T cell receptor beta chains sequenced from one sample in a study of T cells after posttransplantation cyclophosphamide (TCRdb year 2016). Libraries were built with the immunoSEQ multiplex PCR assay. TCRdb re-hosts the immuneACCESS table, in-frame sequences only. Its copies lack some clones; in the studies checked, an unresolved V gene accounts for under half of them, and the cause for the rest is not known. In this sample, some 39,000 clones appear, none counted once only. Of the sample, about 1.2% falls within the top ten clones. Material for sequencing was PBMCs. These receptors came from a girl aged 5-17 years in good health, CMV-negative, and a related stem cell transplant donor.

V gene TRBV5-6 combines with J gene TRBJ2-5; TRBD1 matches 9 bases. The J call may be in error: the DNA end matches TRBJ2-7 better. Germline lookup yields CDR1 SGHDT and CDR2 YYEEEE. The CDR3 extends over 15 amino acids. CDR3 in amino acids: CASSIRDRVIHEQYF. The CDR3 DNA sequence: TGTGCCAGCAGCATCCGGGACAGGGTCATCCACGAGCAGTACTTC.

The sample holds many counts of this clone. The chain carries TRBV19 and TRBJ2-3; D is possibly TRBD2 (5 bases). CDR1 is LNHDA and CDR2 is SQIVND in the germline V gene (reference sequence). Trimming left V 4 bases short and J 3 bases short, with 11 bases between. The CDR3 is 14 amino acids. CDR3 sequence reads: CASSTRRGTDTQYF. In nucleotides, the CDR3 is TGTGCCAGTAGTACTAGACGGGGAACAGATACGCAGTATTTT. Full variable domain (outside the CDR3, taken from reference TRBV19 and TRBJ2-3): DGGITQSPKYLFRKEGQNVTLSCEQNLNHDAMYWYRQDPGQGLRLIYYSQIVNDFQKGDIAEGYSVSREKKESFPLTVTSAQKNPTAFYLCASSTRRGTDTQYFGPGTRLTVL.

The gene calls are TRBV5-1 and TRBJ1-2; D ambiguous. The CDR3 sequence is 12 residues long. Germline V gene data show CDR1 as SGHRS and CDR2 as YFSETQ. The ends were cut back, 1 base at V and 5 bases at J, with 6 bases in the middle. The CDR3 region has the DNA TGCGCCAGCAGCTTGTACGGGTATGGCTACACCTTC. Encoded protein: CASSLYGYGYTF.

This clone has only a few counts. The chain employs TRBV9 and TRBJ1-3; D call uncertain. Trimming took off 2 bases at V and 0 bases at J, with 12 bases between the two ends. This CDR3 is 16 amino acids long. The germline gives CDR1 SGDLS, CDR2 YYNGEE. The DNA of the CDR3 is TGTGCCAGCAGCGTGACAACACTGAGCTCTGGAAACACCATATATTTT. Translated: CASSVTTLSSGNTIYF.

The table lists this clone with many counts. The chain carries TRBV6-7 and TRBJ2-2, with 12 bases aligning to TRBD2. TRBV6-7 qualifies as an ORF whose function is uncertain. This CDR3 has 16 residues. Trimming cost V 5 bases and J 8 bases; bases outside gene matches: 9. The CDR3, as DNA: TGTGCCAGCAGTCAGACTAGCGGGAGAGAAAAAGGGGAGCTGTTTTTT. It specifies CASSQTSGREKGELFF.

This clone was recorded many times. V gene TRBV28 combines with J gene TRBJ2-7; 12 bases match TRBD1. Germline V gene data show CDR1 as MDHEN and CDR2 as SYDVKM. The CDR3 consists of 15 residues. V dropped 8 bases and J dropped 7; count of bases not matched to a gene: 12. CDR3 loop: CASGLTGTGGGEQYF. The CDR3 nucleotides read TGTGCCAGCGGGCTTACCGGGACAGGGGGCGGTGAGCAGTACTTC. The complete variable domain, with remaining parts taken from reference TRBV28 and TRBJ2-7, reads DVKVTQSSRYLVKRTGEKVFLECVQDMDHENMFWYRQDPGLGLRLIYFSYDVKMKEKGDIPEGYSVSREKKERFSLILESASTNQTSMYLCASGLTGTGGGEQYFGPGTRLTVT.

Here the CDR3 DNA reads TGTGCCAGCAGTTACCGGGGACAGGCCCCAAACATTCAGTACTTC. It codes for CASSYRGQAPNIQYF. The rearrangement links TRBV6-5 to TRBJ2-4; 8 bases agree with TRBD1. In germline, CDR1 is MNHEY, CDR2 SVGAGI. This CDR3 region has 15 residues. V gave up 2 bases and J gave up 6 bases; unmatched junction bases: 6.

To note about this clone: The junction and the germline gene differ at one end; a read error may be behind it. The rearrangement links TRBV6-5 to TRBJ2-1, with 10 bases fitting TRBD2. CDR3 size: 15 residues. CDR1 MNHEY and CDR2 SVGAGI come from the germline V gene. CDR3 amino acids: CASSYSGLAFNGQFF. The CDR3 DNA reads TGTGCCAGCAGTTACTCGGGACTAGCGTTTAATGGGCAGTTCTTC.

This clone was observed many times. This sequence joins TRBV11-2 and TRBJ2-7; D remains ambiguous. With 6 bases removed from V and 2 bases from J, the gap between germline ends came to 17 bases. This CDR3 has 15 amino acids. CDR1 is SGHAT and CDR2 is FQNNGV in the germline V gene. CDR3 region: CASSFDISNTYEQYF. CDR3 sequence (DNA): TGTGCCAGCAGTTTCGACATCTCGAACACCTACGAGCAGTACTTC.

This clone was seen ten or more times. The chain carries TRBV10-3 and TRBJ2-6; maybe TRBD1 (5 bases). The V end was cut by 10 bases, the J end by 2 bases, with 9 bases between. The CDR3 spans 13 residues. Germline V CDR1 and CDR2: ENHRY, SYGVKD. CDR3 DNA: TGTGCCACACAGGAACCTGGGGCCAACGTCCTGACTTTC. Its translation: CATQEPGANVLTF.

This clone appeared many times. This sequence joins TRBV2 and TRBJ1-5, with D unclear. The CDR3 loop spans 15 amino acids. V gave up 1 base and J gave up 3 bases, with 10 bases separating them. Germline V lookup: CDR1 SNHLY, CDR2 FYNNEI. In DNA form, the CDR3 reads TGTGCCAGCAGTGAAGAGCAGGTCCTCAATCAGCCCCAGCATTTT. Translation gives CASSEEQVLNQPQHF. Looking up the rest from reference TRBV2 and TRBJ1-5 gives the full variable domain: EPEVTQTPSHQVTQMGQEVILRCVPISNHLYFYWYRQILGQKVEFLVSFYNNEISEKSEIFDDQFSVERPDGSNFTLKIRSTKLEDSAMYFCASSEEQVLNQPQHFGDGTRLSIL.

This clone was counted at least ten times. The J gene is TRBJ1-1, the V gene TRBV19, with 7 nucleotides matching TRBD1. The length of the CDR3 is 12 residues. J lost 11 bases, V lost 7 bases, and 10 bases had no gene match. Germline-derived CDR1 and CDR2 are LNHDA and SQIVND (reference sequence). The chain's CDR3 is CASKYGDRVAFF. CDR3 bases: TGTGCCAGTAAATATGGGGACAGAGTTGCTTTCTTT.

V usage is TRBV30 and J usage is TRBJ1-4, with D possibly matching TRBD1 (5 bases). CDR3 length: 13 amino acids. Germline assignment: CDR1 GTSNPN and CDR2 SVGIG (reference sequence). V lost 1 base, J lost 8 bases, and 11 bases lay in between. As DNA, the CDR3 is TGTGCCTGGAGTGCAGGGCCTTCGGAAAAACTGTTTTTT. Protein sequence: CAWSAGPSEKLFF. The full variable domain, with the rest looked up from reference TRBV30 and TRBJ1-4, is SQTIHQWPATLVQPVGSPLSLECTVEGTSNPNLYWYRQAAGRGLQLLFYSVGIGQISSEVPQNLSASRPQDRQFILSSKKLLLSDSGFYLCAWSAGPSEKLFFGSGTQLSVL.

This clone was observed a few times. The chain is built from TRBV28 and TRBJ1-4; 7 nucleotides line up with TRBD1. V trimming: 2 bases; J trimming: 7 bases; junction bases outside the gene matches: 10. The CDR3 sequence is 16 residues long. Per the germline V gene, CDR1 is MDHEN and CDR2 is SYDVKM. The CDR3 region is CASSLRGRRGSEKLFF. The CDR3 nucleotides are TGTGCCAGCAGTTTACGGGGCCGCAGGGGGAGTGAAAAACTGTTTTTT.

This clone was detected many times. The chain has TRBV6-5 and TRBJ2-7, with D possibly TRBD1 on 6 matching bases. CDR1 and CDR2 (germline): MNHEY, SVGAGI. Trimming took 7 bases from V and 2 from J, leaving 18 bases between them. The CDR3 length is 15 residues. The CDR3 region is CASTPSGGSTYEQYF. In nucleotides, the CDR3 is TGTGCCAGCACTCCGAGTGGGGGCAGCACCTACGAGCAGTACTTC.

The sample holds many counts of this clone. The rearrangement joins TRBV6-5 to TRBJ1-4; TRBD1 might be the D (5 bases). Germline V gene data show CDR1 as MNHEY and CDR2 as SVGAGI. The length of the CDR3 is 12 residues. The V and J ends lost 5 bases and 7 bases respectively, with 8 bases between them. The CDR3 DNA follows: TGTGCCAGCAGTCAGGGAGGTGAAAAACTGTTTTTT. It codes for CASSQGGEKLFF.

This clone was counted between two and nine times. The chain is built from TRBV7-2 and TRBJ2-5; perhaps TRBD2 as D (6 bases). CDR1 is SGHTA and CDR2 is FQGNSA in the germline V gene. The ends were cut back, 5 bases at V and 4 bases at J, with 11 bases in the middle. This CDR3 has 13 residues. The CDR3 nucleotides read TGTGCCAGCAGCGGGGGGAGTGGAGAGACCCAGTACTTC. Protein sequence: CASSGGSGETQYF.

This clone was seen at least ten times. This rearrangement joins TRBV9 to TRBJ2-3; 11 bases match TRBD2. In germline, CDR1 is SGDLS, CDR2 YYNGEE. Trimming cost V 0 bases and J 5 bases; bases outside gene matches: 8. The CDR3 has 17 residues. Here the CDR3 DNA reads TGTGCCAGCAGCGTAGTAGCGGGGGGGCCTCATGGAGATACGCAGTATTTT. Its translation is CASSVVAGGPHGDTQYF.

This clone was counted at least ten times. V and J are TRBV30 and TRBJ2-7, with D possibly TRBD1 on 6 matching bases. This CDR3 is 13 amino acids long. Germline loops: CDR1 GTSNPN, CDR2 SVGIG (reference sequence). V lost 3 bases, J lost 1 base, and 10 bases lay in between. CDR3: CAWSLDSSYEQYF. In DNA form, the CDR3 reads TGTGCCTGGAGCCTGGACAGTTCCTACGAGCAGTACTTC.

This clone was recorded a few times. V gene TRBV5-1 combines with J gene TRBJ1-2; D gene ambiguous. Per the germline V gene, CDR1 is SGHRS and CDR2 is YFSETQ. V was pared by 1 base and J by 1 base, with 8 bases between. CDR3 length: 14 amino acids. The CDR3 sequence is CASSLPSHNYGYTF. CDR3 bases: TGCGCCAGCAGCTTGCCCAGTCATAACTATGGCTACACCTTC.